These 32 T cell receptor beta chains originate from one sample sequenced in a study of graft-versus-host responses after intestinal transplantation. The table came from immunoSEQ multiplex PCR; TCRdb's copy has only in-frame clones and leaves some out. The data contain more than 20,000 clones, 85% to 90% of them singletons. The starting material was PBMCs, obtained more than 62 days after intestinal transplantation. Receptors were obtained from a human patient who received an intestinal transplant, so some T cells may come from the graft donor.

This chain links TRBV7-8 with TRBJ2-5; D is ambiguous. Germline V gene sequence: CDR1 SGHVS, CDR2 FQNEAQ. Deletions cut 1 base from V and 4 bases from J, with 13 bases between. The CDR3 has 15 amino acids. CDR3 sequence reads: CASSLEALGRETQYF. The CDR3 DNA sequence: TGTGCCAGCAGCTTAGAGGCCCTGGGTCGAGAGACCCAGTACTTC.

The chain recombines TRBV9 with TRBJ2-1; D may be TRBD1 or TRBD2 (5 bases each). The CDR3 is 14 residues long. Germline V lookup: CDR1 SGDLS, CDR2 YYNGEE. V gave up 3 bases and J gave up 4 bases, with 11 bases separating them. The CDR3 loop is CASSAGWGYNEQFF. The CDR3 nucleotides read TGTGCCAGCAGCGCTGGGTGGGGGTACAATGAGCAGTTCTTC. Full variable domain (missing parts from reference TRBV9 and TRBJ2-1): DSGVTQTPKHLITATGQRVTLRCSPRSGDLSVYWYQQSLDQGLQFLIQYYNGEERAKGNILERFSAQQFPDLHSELNLSSLELGDSALYFCASSAGWGYNEQFFGPGTRLTVL.

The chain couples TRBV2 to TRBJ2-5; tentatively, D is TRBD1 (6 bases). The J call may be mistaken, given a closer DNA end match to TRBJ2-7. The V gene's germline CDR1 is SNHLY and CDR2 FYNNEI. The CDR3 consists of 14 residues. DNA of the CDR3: TGTGCCAGCAGTGAACTGGGGGCCATCTACGAGCAGTACTTC. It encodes CASSELGAIYEQYF.

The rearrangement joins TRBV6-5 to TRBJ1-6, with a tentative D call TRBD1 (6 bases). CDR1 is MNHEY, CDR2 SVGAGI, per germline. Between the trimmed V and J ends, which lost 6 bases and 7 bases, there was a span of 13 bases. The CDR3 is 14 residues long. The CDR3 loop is CASRLQGANSPLHF. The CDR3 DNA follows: TGTGCCAGCAGACTACAGGGAGCGAATTCACCCCTCCACTTT.

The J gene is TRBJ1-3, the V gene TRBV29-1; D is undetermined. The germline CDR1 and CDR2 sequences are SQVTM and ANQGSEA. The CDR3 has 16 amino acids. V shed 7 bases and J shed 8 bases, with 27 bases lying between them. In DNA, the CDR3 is TGCAGCGCCGAAGAGGAGGGAGCGTTAGGGTCGGACACCATATATTTT. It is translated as CSAEEEGALGSDTIYF.

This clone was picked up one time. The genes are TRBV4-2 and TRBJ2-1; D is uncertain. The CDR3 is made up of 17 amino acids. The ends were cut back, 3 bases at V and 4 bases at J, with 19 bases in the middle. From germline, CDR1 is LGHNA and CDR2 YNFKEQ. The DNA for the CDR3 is TGTGCCAGCAGCCATACGTGGTCGACACTCTTGTACAATGAGCAGTTCTTC. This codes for CASSHTWSTLLYNEQFF.

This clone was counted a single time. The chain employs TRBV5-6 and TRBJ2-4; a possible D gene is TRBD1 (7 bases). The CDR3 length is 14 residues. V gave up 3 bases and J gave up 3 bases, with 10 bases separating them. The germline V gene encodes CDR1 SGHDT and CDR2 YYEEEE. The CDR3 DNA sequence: TGTGCCAGCAGCTGGGGGGACAGCAAAAACATTCAGTACTTC. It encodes CASSWGDSKNIQYF. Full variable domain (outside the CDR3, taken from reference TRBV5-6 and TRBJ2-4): DAGVTQSPTHLIKTRGQQVTLRCSPKSGHDTVSWYQQALGQGPQFIFQYYEEEERQRGNFPDRFSGHQFPNYSSELNVNALLLGDSALYLCASSWGDSKNIQYFGAGTRLSVL.

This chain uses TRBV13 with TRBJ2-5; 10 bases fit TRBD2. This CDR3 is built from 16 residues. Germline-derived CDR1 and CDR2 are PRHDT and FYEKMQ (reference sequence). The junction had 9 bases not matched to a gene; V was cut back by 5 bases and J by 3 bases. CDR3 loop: CASSPGVAGGKETQYF. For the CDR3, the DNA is TGTGCCAGCAGCCCCGGGGTAGCGGGGGGTAAAGAGACCCAGTACTTC.

The CDR3 DNA sequence: TGTGCCAGCAGTCCTGACAGGAGTCGAGTGAATGGCTACACCTTC. Amino acids: CASSPDRSRVNGYTF. The J gene is TRBJ1-2, the V gene TRBV27; weak D call: TRBD1 (6 bases). This CDR3 region has 15 residues. In germline, CDR1 is MNHEY, CDR2 SMNVEV (reference sequence). Between the trimmed V and J ends, which lost 5 bases and 6 bases, there was a span of 19 bases.

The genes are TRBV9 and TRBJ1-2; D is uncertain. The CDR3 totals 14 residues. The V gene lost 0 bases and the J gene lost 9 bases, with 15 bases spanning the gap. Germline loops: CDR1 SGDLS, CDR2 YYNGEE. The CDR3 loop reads CASSVATSDRSYTF. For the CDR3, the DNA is TGTGCCAGCAGCGTAGCCACCTCGGACCGTAGCTACACCTTC.

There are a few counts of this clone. In DNA, the CDR3 is TGCGCCAGCAGTGAGTCGGAAGTGGGCGAGCAGTACTTC. Its translation is CASSESEVGEQYF. V is TRBV10-1 and J is TRBJ2-7, with unresolved D. Trimming left V 0 bases short and J 6 bases short, with 9 bases between. Looked up from germline, CDR1 is WNHNN and CDR2 is SYGVQD (reference sequence). The CDR3 sequence is 13 residues long.

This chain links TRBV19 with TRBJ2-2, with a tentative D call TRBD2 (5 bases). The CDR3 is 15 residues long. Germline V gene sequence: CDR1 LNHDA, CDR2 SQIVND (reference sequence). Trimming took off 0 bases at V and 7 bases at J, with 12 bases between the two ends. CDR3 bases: TGTGCCAGTAGTATAGATCAAGGTGGAGGCGGGGAGCTGTTTTTT. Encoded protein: CASSIDQGGGGELFF.

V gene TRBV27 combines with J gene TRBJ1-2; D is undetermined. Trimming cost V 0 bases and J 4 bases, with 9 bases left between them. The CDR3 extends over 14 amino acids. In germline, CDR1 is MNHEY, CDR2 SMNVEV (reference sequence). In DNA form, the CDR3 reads TGTGCCAGCAGTTTATCGGCCAGCGGCTATGGCTACACCTTC. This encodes CASSLSASGYGYTF.

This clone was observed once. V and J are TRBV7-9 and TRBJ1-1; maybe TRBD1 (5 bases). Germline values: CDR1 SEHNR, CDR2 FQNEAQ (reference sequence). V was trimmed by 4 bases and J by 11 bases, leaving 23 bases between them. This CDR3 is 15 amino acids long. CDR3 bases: TGTGCCAGCAGCTCCCCTTTACGGGGCTCGCCTGGGGCTTTCTTT. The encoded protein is CASSSPLRGSPGAFF. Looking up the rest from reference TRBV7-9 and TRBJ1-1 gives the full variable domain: DTGVSQNPRHKITKRGQNVTFRCDPISEHNRLYWYRQTLGQGPEFLTYFQNEAQLEKSRLLSDRFSAERPKGSFSTLEIQRTEQGDSAMYLCASSSPLRGSPGAFFGQGTRLTVV.

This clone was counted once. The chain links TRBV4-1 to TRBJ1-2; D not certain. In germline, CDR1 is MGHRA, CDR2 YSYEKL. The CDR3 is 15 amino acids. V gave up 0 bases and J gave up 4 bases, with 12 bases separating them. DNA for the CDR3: TGCGCCAGCAGCCAAGATCTGCTGGGAACCTATGGCTACACCTTC. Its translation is CASSQDLLGTYGYTF.

This CDR3 is CASSPTPQETQYF. The CDR3 nucleotides are TGCGCCAGCAGCCCGACACCTCAAGAGACCCAGTACTTC. The rearrangement uses TRBV5-1 and TRBJ2-5; D unclear. Germline V lookup: CDR1 SGHRS, CDR2 YFSETQ. Between the trimmed V and J ends, which lost 4 bases and 2 bases, there was a span of 9 bases. The length of the CDR3 is 13 residues.

CDR3 protein: CASSLDGQGLGQFF. Written as DNA, the CDR3 is TGTGCCAGCAGCTTAGACGGACAGGGGTTGGGGCAGTTCTTC. The rearrangement joins TRBV7-8 to TRBJ2-1; 9 bases map to TRBD1. From germline, CDR1 is SGHVS and CDR2 FQNEAQ. This CDR3 has 14 amino acids. V gave up 1 base and J gave up 12 bases; unmatched junction bases: 7.

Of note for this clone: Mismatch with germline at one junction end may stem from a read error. The CDR3 DNA is TGTGCCAGCAGTACTCTAGGGACAGGCCCCTGGGCCTTC. Its protein product is CASSTLGTGPWAF. The chain uses TRBV6-5 and TRBJ1-2; TRBD1 matches at 8 bases. The CDR3 contains 13 residues. Per the germline V gene, CDR1 is MNHEY and CDR2 is SVGAGI.

CDR3 region: CASSTLTGQGYEQYF. The CDR3, as DNA: TGTGCCAGCAGCACCTTGACAGGGCAGGGGTATGAGCAGTACTTC. The chain has TRBV21-1 and TRBJ2-7; the table's D call, TRBD1, has no DNA check behind it. TRBV21-1 is listed as a pseudogene. The CDR3 is 15 residues long.

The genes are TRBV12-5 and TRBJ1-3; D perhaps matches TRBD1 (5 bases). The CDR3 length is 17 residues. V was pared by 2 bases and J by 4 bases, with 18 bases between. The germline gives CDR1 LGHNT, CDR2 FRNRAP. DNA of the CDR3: TGTGCTAGTGGTTTGAATCCACAGGTCCCGTTAGGAAACACCATATATTTT. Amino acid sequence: CASGLNPQVPLGNTIYF.

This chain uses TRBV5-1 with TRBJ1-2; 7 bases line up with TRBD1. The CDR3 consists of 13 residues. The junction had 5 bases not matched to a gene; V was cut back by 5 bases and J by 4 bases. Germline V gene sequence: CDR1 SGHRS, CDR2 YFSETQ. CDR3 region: CASRNTGVYGYTF. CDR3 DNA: TGCGCCAGCAGAAACACAGGGGTCTATGGCTACACCTTC.

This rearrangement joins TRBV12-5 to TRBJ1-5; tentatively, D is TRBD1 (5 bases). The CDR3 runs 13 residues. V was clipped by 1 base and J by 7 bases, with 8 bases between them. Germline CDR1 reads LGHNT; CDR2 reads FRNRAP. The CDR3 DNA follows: TGTGCTAGTGGTTTGGCAGGGAAACAGCCCCAGCATTTT. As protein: CASGLAGKQPQHF.

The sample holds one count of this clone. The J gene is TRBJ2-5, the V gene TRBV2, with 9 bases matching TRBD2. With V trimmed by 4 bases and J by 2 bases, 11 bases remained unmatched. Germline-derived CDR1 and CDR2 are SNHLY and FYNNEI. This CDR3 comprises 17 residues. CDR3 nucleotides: TGTGCCAGCAGTGCTAGCGGGGTTACGTGGGCTCAAGAGACCCAGTACTTC. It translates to CASSASGVTWAQETQYF.

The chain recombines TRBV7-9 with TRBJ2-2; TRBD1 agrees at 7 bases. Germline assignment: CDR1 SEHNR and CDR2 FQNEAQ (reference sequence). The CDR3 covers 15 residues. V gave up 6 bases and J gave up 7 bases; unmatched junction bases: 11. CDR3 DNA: TGTGCCAGCAGTTTACAGGGGACATTTGACGGGGAGCTGTTTTTT. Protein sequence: CASSLQGTFDGELFF.

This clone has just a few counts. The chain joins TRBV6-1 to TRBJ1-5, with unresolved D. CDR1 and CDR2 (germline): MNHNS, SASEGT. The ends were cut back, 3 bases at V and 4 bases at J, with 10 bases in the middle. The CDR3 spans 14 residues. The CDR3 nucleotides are TGTGCCAGCAGTGACAGAATGGGGAATCAGCCCCAGCATTTT. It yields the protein CASSDRMGNQPQHF.

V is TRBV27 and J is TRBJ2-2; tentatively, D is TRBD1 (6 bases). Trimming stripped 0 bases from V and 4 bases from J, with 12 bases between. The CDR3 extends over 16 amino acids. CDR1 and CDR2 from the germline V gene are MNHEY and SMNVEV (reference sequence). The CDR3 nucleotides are TGTGCCAGCAGTTTATCGAGGACAGCTGGCACCGGGGAGCTGTTTTTT. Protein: CASSLSRTAGTGELFF.

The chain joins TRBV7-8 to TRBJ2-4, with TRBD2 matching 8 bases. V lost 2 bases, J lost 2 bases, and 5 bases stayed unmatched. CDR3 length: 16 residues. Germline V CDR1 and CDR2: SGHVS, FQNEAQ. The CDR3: CASSLSGGATKNIQYF. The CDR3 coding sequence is TGTGCCAGCAGCTTAAGCGGGGGCGCGACCAAAAACATTCAGTACTTC.

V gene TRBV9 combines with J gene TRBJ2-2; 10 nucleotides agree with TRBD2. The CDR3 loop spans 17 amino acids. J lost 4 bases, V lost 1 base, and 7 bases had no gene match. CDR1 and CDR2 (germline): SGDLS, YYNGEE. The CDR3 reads CASSVFLAGAATGELFF. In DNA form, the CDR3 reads TGTGCCAGCAGCGTATTCCTAGCGGGGGCGGCCACCGGGGAGCTGTTTTTT. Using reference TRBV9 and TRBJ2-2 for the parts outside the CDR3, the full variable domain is DSGVTQTPKHLITATGQRVTLRCSPRSGDLSVYWYQQSLDQGLQFLIQYYNGEERAKGNILERFSAQQFPDLHSELNLSSLELGDSALYFCASSVFLAGAATGELFFGEGSRLTVL.

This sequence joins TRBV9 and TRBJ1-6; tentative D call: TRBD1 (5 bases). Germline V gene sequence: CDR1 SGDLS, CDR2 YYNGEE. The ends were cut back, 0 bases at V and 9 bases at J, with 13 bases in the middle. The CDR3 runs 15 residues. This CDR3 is CASSVAGALGSPLHF. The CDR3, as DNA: TGTGCCAGCAGCGTAGCCGGGGCCCTTGGTTCACCCCTCCACTTT.

The CDR3 coding sequence is TGTGCCAGTAGTAAGTGGGGCAGGGGTAATTCACCCCTCCACTTT. This codes for CASSKWGRGNSPLHF. This rearrangement joins TRBV19 to TRBJ1-6; possibly TRBD1 for D (6 bases). Deletions cut 4 bases from V and 6 bases from J, with 13 bases between. Germline V gives CDR1 LNHDA, CDR2 SQIVND (reference sequence). The CDR3 runs 15 residues.

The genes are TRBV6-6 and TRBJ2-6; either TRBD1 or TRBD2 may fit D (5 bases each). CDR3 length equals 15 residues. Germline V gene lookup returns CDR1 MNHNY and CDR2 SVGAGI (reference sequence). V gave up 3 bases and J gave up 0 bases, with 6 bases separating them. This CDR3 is CASSYGGSGANVLTF. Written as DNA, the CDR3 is TGTGCCAGCAGTTATGGGGGCTCTGGGGCCAACGTCCTGACTTTC.

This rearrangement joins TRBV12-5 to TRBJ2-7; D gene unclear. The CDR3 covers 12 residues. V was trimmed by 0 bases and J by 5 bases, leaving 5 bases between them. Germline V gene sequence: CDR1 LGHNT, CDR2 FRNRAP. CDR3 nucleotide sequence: TGTGCTAGTGGTTTGGTACGGGACGAGCAGTACTTC. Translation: CASGLVRDEQYF.